The T cell receptor beta chain described here comes from a study of identical twins. Findings and caveats of the study: Donors were not followed over many years; analysis was cross-sectional. In cord blood, abundant beta clonotypes had fewer insertions; memory showed no trend. Invariant MAIT and iNKT cells are populations that could partly confound zero-insertion analyses.

TCRdb redid the calling of the 5' RACE reads with MiXCR, one entry per CDR3 protein. This table has 350,000 or so distinct CDR3 sequences, about 12% appearing once. The CDR3 has 14 amino acids. Deletions cut 6 bases from V and 5 bases from J, with 14 bases between. This clonotype has a handful of counts. The antigen is unknown. These sequences were also reported in another study, on yellow fever vaccine responses in identical twins.

This clonotype originated in a woman aged 18-29 years in good health. The sample was CD8+ T cells sorted from blood. The V and J genes are TRBV12-3 or TRBV12-4 and TRBJ2-1, with D perhaps matching TRBD2 (6 bases). CDR3 DNA sequence: TGTGCCAGCAGCTCGGGGGAATCCAACAATGAGCAGTTCTTC. Translation gives CASSSGESNNEQFF.